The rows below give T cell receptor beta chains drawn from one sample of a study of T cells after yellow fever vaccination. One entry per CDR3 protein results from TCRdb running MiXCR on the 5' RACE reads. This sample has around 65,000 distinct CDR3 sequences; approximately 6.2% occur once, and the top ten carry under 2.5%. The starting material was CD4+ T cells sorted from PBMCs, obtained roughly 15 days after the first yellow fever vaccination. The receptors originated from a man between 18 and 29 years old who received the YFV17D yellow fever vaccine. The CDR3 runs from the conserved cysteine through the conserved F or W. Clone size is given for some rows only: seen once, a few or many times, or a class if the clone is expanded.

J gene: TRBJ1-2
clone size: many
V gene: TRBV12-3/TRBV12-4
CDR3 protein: CASSGGGGYTF

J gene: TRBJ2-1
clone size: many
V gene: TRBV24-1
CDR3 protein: CATSDAPGQGAREQFF

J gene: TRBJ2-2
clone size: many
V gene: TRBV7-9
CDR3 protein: CASSFWEAGELFF

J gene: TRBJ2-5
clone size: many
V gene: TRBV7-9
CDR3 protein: CASSLGFLLAGRETQYF

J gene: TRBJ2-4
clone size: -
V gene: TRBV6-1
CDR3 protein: CASSEPTGRNIQYF

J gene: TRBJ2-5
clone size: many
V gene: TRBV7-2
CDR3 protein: CASCRTFLETQYF

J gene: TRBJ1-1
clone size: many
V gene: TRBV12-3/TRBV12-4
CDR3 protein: CASSAQGRGVLMNTEAFF

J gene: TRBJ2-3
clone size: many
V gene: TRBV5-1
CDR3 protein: CASSVYRQGFGSDTQYF

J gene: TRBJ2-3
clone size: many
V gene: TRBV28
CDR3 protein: CASSRGRYPRDTQYF

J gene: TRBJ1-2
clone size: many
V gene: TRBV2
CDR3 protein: CASRGTGDGYTF

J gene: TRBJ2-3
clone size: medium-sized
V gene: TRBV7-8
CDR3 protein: CASSPGTSGGLTDTQYF

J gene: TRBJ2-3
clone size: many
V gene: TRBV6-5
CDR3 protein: CASSPPGQGGDTQYF

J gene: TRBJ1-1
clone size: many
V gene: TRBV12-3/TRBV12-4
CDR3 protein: CASRPREVGTEAFF

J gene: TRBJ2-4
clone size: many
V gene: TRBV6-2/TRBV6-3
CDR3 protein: CASNLIGRDHSILAKNIQYF